Listed below are T cell receptor beta chains from one sample, sequenced in a study of graft-versus-host responses after intestinal transplantation. Libraries were prepared by immunoSEQ multiplex PCR; TCRdb keeps only in-frame clonotypes and omits some of them. The sample holds about 69,000 clones, approximately 92% seen once. Sequenced material: bone marrow, taken 700 to 850 days after intestinal transplantation. These receptors were collected from a human patient who received an intestinal transplant, so some T cells may come from the graft donor. CDR3s include the opening cysteine and the closing phenylalanine or tryptophan. D genes are given only for firm matches.

J | V | D | CDR3 | DNA
TRBJ1-1 | TRBV5-3 | . | CARSLEHQNTEAFF | TGTGCCAGAAGCTTGGAACATCAGAACACTGAAGCTTTCTTT
TRBJ2-7 | TRBV29-1 | . | CSVESWGGATYEQYF | TGCAGCGTTGAAAGCTGGGGCGGGGCGACCTACGAGCAGTACTTC
TRBJ2-7 | TRBV9 | TRBD1 | CASSVSGTGANEQYF | TGTGCCAGCAGCGTATCGGGGACAGGGGCCAACGAGCAGTACTTC
TRBJ1-5 | TRBV6-5 | . | CASSYSADQPQHF | TGTGCCAGCAGTTACTCCGCTGATCAGCCCCAGCATTTT
TRBJ1-2 | TRBV4-1 | . | CASSPPWPENYGYTF | TGCGCCAGCAGCCCCCCGTGGCCCGAAAACTATGGCTACACCTTC
TRBJ2-7 | TRBV5-1 | TRBD2 | CASSGEGDLLGDEQYF | TGCGCCAGCAGCGGGGAGGGAGATCTACTAGGGGACGAGCAGTACTTC
TRBJ2-5 | TRBV4-1 | . | CASRPRQDSEETQYF | TGCGCCAGCAGACCAAGGCAGGACTCCGAAGAGACCCAGTACTTC
TRBJ2-7 | TRBV6-1 | TRBD1 | CASSGRTGTYEQYF | TGTGCCAGCAGCGGGCGGACAGGGACCTACGAGCAGTACTTC
TRBJ2-2 | TRBV9 | . | CASSVQKGANTGELFF | TGTGCCAGCAGCGTACAAAAGGGGGCGAACACCGGGGAGCTGTTTTTT
TRBJ2-1 | TRBV29-1 | . | CSVVESIEQFF | TGCAGCGTTGTCGAGTCCATTGAGCAGTTCTTC
TRBJ1-5 | TRBV6-5 | . | CASSYSQGWGQPQHF | TGTGCCAGCAGTTACTCGCAAGGGTGGGGTCAGCCCCAGCATTTT
TRBJ2-7 | TRBV11-2 | . | CASSPTFPARMLDEQYF | TGTGCCAGCAGCCCTACCTTTCCCGCCAGAATGTTGGACGAGCAGTACTTC
TRBJ2-2 | TRBV29-1 | . | CSAEGANTGELFF | TGCAGCGCGGAGGGCGCGAACACCGGGGAGCTGTTTTTT
TRBJ2-1 | TRBV11-1 | . | CASSPRGRGLNEQFF | TGTGCCAGCAGCCCCAGGGGGAGGGGGTTAAATGAGCAGTTCTTC
TRBJ1-4 | TRBV12-5 | . | CASGLPTGLNEKLFF | TGTGCTAGTGGTTTGCCGACAGGACTTAATGAAAAACTGTTTTTT
TRBJ1-5 | TRBV10-3 | . | CAIAPSSNQPQHF | TGTGCCATCGCCCCATCCAGCAATCAGCCCCAGCATTTT